A single sample gave rise to the 27 T cell receptor beta chains below, sequenced in a study of blood T cells in healthy people across ages. Alongside a J-beta primer mix, a sample-barcoded 5' primer served in a second PCR lasting about 6 to 11 cycles. Via MiXCR, TCRdb re-called the 5' RACE reads, giving one row per CDR3 protein. Found here are roughly 700,000 distinct CDR3 sequences, around 25% of them singletons; the top ten hold 9.4%. Another study also made use of these data, one on T cells of mothers and their children.

Sequenced: blood. These receptors originate from a boy younger than 18 in good health.

This clonotype has more than one count but fewer than ten. This chain links TRBV7-6 with TRBJ2-5, with no clear D. Trimming removed 0 bases from V and 11 bases from J, with 13 bases in between. Per germline, CDR1 SGHVS and CDR2 FNYEAQ. The CDR3 contains 13 residues. The CDR3 DNA follows: TGTGCCAGCAGCTTAGCGGTCGCCCGAGAGCAGTACTTC. Amino acid sequence: CASSLAVAREQYF. Combining the CDR3 with reference TRBV7-6 and TRBJ2-5 gives the whole variable domain GAGVSQSPRYKVTKRGQDVALRCDPISGHVSLYWYRQALGQGPEFLTYFNYEAQQDKSGLPNDRFSAERPEGSISTLTIQRTEQRDSAMYRCASSLAVAREQYFGPGTRLLVL.

The table lists this clonotype with a few counts. The chain is built from TRBV24-1 and TRBJ2-2, with TRBD1 matching over 7 bases. From germline, CDR1 is KGHDR and CDR2 SFDVKD. The V gene end was trimmed by 4 bases and the J gene end by 0 bases; junction bases not matched to a gene: 4. The CDR3 loop spans 16 amino acids. CDR3 sequence reads: CATSEYTGANTGELFF. The CDR3 coding sequence is TGTGCCACCAGTGAATATACAGGGGCGAACACCGGGGAGCTGTTTTTT.

V gene TRBV20-1 combines with J gene TRBJ2-7; D possibly matches TRBD1 or TRBD2 (6 bases each). Germline CDR1 is DFQATT and CDR2 is SNEGSKA (reference sequence). The V end was cut by 6 bases, the J end by 4 bases, with 13 bases between. The CDR3 sequence is 12 residues long. The CDR3 DNA is TGCAGTGCCGAGGGGGGAGTGTACGAGCAGTACTTC. Its translation is CSAEGGVYEQYF.

This clonotype has just a few counts. This chain joins TRBV20-1 and TRBJ2-3; the D gene is possibly TRBD2 (5 bases). CDR1 DFQATT and CDR2 SNEGSKA come from the germline V gene (reference sequence). There are 15 residues in the CDR3. V gave up 1 base and J gave up 4 bases, with 15 bases separating them. The CDR3 region is CSARVWGAQADTQYF. CDR3 coding DNA: TGCAGTGCTAGAGTGTGGGGAGCCCAGGCAGATACGCAGTATTTT.

V is TRBV5-4 and J is TRBJ1-1; TRBD1 might be the D (6 bases). Germline V lookup: CDR1 SGHNT, CDR2 YYREEE (reference sequence). Trimming shortened V by 4 bases and J by 1 base, and 14 bases separated the two germline ends. The CDR3 extends over 15 amino acids. The DNA for the CDR3 is TGTGCCAGCAGCACTGAACAGGGAGGGAACACTGAAGCTTTCTTT. Translated, it gives CASSTEQGGNTEAFF.

This clonotype has more than one count but fewer than ten. The chain uses TRBV7-9 and TRBJ1-4, with D possibly being TRBD1 (6 bases). V lost 5 bases, J lost 5 bases, and 15 bases lay in between. Germline V gene lookup returns CDR1 SEHNR and CDR2 FQNEAQ (reference sequence). There are 15 residues in the CDR3. CDR3 in amino acids: CASSILRTENEKLFF. CDR3 bases: TGTGCCAGCAGCATACTGAGGACAGAGAATGAAAAACTGTTTTTT.

The gene calls are TRBV18 and TRBJ2-1; no clear D. This CDR3 is 15 amino acids long. Per the germline V gene, CDR1 is KGHSH and CDR2 is LQKENI. The ends were cut back, 6 bases at V and 0 bases at J, with 12 bases in the middle. The CDR3 coding sequence is TGTGCCAGCTCGATGGTGTCAAGCTCCTACAATGAGCAGTTCTTC. This sequence encodes CASSMVSSSYNEQFF.

This clonotype came up a few times. V gene TRBV7-3 combines with J gene TRBJ1-1; TRBD1 matches 8 bases. With 1 base clipped from V and 1 base from J, the junction kept 5 bases outside the gene matches. The CDR3 extends over 16 amino acids. Per the germline V gene, CDR1 is SGHTA and CDR2 is FQGTGA. The CDR3, as DNA: TGTGCCAGCAGCTTAAGTACCGACAGGGGGAACACTGAAGCTTTCTTT. It translates to CASSLSTDRGNTEAFF. The full variable domain, with the rest looked up from reference TRBV7-3 and TRBJ1-1, is GAGVSQTPSNKVTEKGKYVELRCDPISGHTALYWYRQSLGQGPEFLIYFQGTGAADDSGLPNDRFFAVRPEGSVSTLKIQRTERGDSAVYLCASSLSTDRGNTEAFFGQGTRLTVV.

This clonotype was seen only a few times. The chain recombines TRBV6-5 with TRBJ2-5; maybe TRBD1 (6 bases). The J call could be wrong; TRBJ2-7 is a better fit for the DNA end. The V gene's germline CDR1 is MNHEY and CDR2 SVGAGI. There are 16 residues in the CDR3. The CDR3 DNA follows: TGTGCCAGCAGGTACCGACCTACAGGGACCACCTACGAGCAGTACTTC. The encoded protein is CASRYRPTGTTYEQYF.

The chain links TRBV4-2 to TRBJ2-7; the D gene is possibly TRBD1 (5 bases). Germline V gives CDR1 LGHNA, CDR2 YNFKEQ. V dropped 0 bases and J dropped 1 base, with 13 bases sitting between them. The CDR3 runs to 16 residues. Here the CDR3 reads CASSQEGGANSYEQYF. CDR3 DNA sequence: TGTGCCAGCAGCCAAGAAGGTGGGGCGAATTCCTACGAGCAGTACTTC.

This clonotype was detected a few times. This chain uses TRBV11-2 with TRBJ2-7; TRBD2 matches 8 bases. V shed 6 bases and J 2 bases; nucleotides not matched to a gene: 9. The CDR3 covers 15 residues. The germline V gene has CDR1 SGHAT and CDR2 FQNNGV. The CDR3 DNA sequence: TGTGCCAGCAGTACACTGGCGGGAGGCCCCTACGAGCAGTACTTC. It yields the protein CASSTLAGGPYEQYF.

This clonotype was found once. CDR3 sequence (DNA): TGTGCCACCAGCAGGAATACAGGGATGGCCGGGGAGCTGTTTTTT. It yields the protein CATSRNTGMAGELFF. The chain links TRBV15 to TRBJ2-2; the D gene is possibly TRBD1 (6 bases). Trimming removed 3 bases at V and 6 bases at J, with 14 bases between. The CDR3 sequence is 15 residues long. Germline CDR1 is LNHNV and CDR2 is YYDKDF (reference sequence).

V and J are TRBV6-5 and TRBJ2-5, with 8 bases aligning to TRBD2. The better agreement between TRBJ2-1 and the DNA end casts doubt on the J call. The CDR3 covers 15 residues. CDR1 MNHEY and CDR2 SVGAGI come from the germline V gene. The CDR3 DNA reads TGTGCCAGCAGTTATGGGGGACTAGGAGGCGATGAGCAGTTCTTC. Residues: CASSYGGLGGDEQFF.

This clonotype was counted a few times. The chain employs TRBV6-1 and TRBJ1-3, with D possibly TRBD1 on 6 matching bases. V lost 5 bases, J lost 4 bases, and 21 bases lay in between. Germline V lookup: CDR1 MNHNS, CDR2 SASEGT. CDR3 length: 17 amino acids. The CDR3 coding sequence is TGTGCCAGCAGTCCCCTCCGGGACACAAAAAGGGGAAACACCATATATTTT. Amino acids: CASSPLRDTKRGNTIYF.

The table lists this clonotype with a few counts. J is TRBJ2-5 and V is TRBV18; either TRBD1 or TRBD2 may fit D (5 bases each). With 3 bases removed from V and 5 bases from J, the gap between germline ends came to 13 bases. This CDR3 region has 14 residues. In germline, CDR1 is KGHSH, CDR2 LQKENI. This CDR3 reads CASSPGRNEETQYF. The CDR3, as DNA: TGTGCCAGCTCACCGGGACGGAACGAGGAGACCCAGTACTTC.

There are a few counts of this clonotype. V and J are TRBV4-1 and TRBJ2-5, with TRBD2 matching 7 bases. The CDR3 sequence is 16 residues long. Losses at the gene ends were 0 bases for V and 5 bases for J; bases not matched to a gene: 9. The germline CDR1 and CDR2 sequences are MGHRA and YSYEKL. For the CDR3, the DNA is TGCGCCAGCAGCCAAGAGATGGGACTACTAGGGGAGACCCAGTACTTC. It codes for CASSQEMGLLGETQYF.

On this clonotype itself: The junction shows a germline mismatch at one end, possibly a read error. V and J are TRBV12-3 or TRBV12-4 and TRBJ2-5, with D hard to call. The J call is doubtful: the DNA matches TRBJ2-1 better. The CDR3 sequence is 12 residues long. CDR3 bases: TGCGCCAGCAGTTTAGATATTAGGAGCCAGTTCTTC. It is translated as CASSLDIRSQFF.

V usage is TRBV29-1 and J usage is TRBJ1-1; no definite D call. V lost 4 bases, J lost 1 base, and 13 bases lay in between. Per germline, CDR1 SQVTM and CDR2 ANQGSEA. CDR3 size: 14 residues. The CDR3 sequence is CSVGGEQKNTEAFF. In DNA, the CDR3 is TGCAGCGTTGGAGGAGAACAGAAGAACACTGAAGCTTTCTTT.

This clonotype turned up a few times. This chain uses TRBV7-3 with TRBJ1-1; TRBD1 is a possible D gene (6 bases). V lost 5 bases, J lost 0 bases, and 10 bases lay in between. CDR1 is SGHTA and CDR2 is FQGTGA in the germline V gene. This CDR3 spans 14 amino acids. For the CDR3, the DNA is TGTGCCAGCAGCCCTGGGACAATGAACACTGAAGCTTTCTTT. Residues: CASSPGTMNTEAFF.

V gene TRBV3-1 combines with J gene TRBJ1-6; D not resolved. V lost 1 base and J lost 8, with 12 bases in between. CDR3 length: 15 residues. The germline CDR1 and CDR2 sequences are LGHDT and YNNKEL (reference sequence). The CDR3 is CASSQGLGSYSPLHF. DNA for the CDR3: TGTGCCAGCAGCCAAGGGCTAGGGAGCTATTCACCCCTCCACTTT.

This clonotype was found a few times. The chain couples TRBV7-2 to TRBJ2-1, with no clear D. Trimming shortened V by 3 bases and J by 2 bases, and 8 bases separated the two germline ends. Germline loops: CDR1 SGHTA, CDR2 FQGNSA. The CDR3 is 14 residues long. CDR3 in DNA: TGTGCCAGCAGCTTCGGCAGTACCTACAATGAGCAGTTCTTC. It encodes CASSFGSTYNEQFF. Full variable domain (missing parts from reference TRBV7-2 and TRBJ2-1): GAGVSQSPSNKVTEKGKDVELRCDPISGHTALYWYRQSLGQGLEFLIYFQGNSAPDKSGLPSDRFSAERTGGSVSTLTIQRTQQEDSAVYLCASSFGSTYNEQFFGPGTRLTVL.

This clonotype showed up just a few times. CDR3 sequence (DNA): TGTGCCAGCAGTTACTCAATAGCGGGAGACTACAATGAGCAGTTCTTC. The encoded protein is CASSYSIAGDYNEQFF. This chain connects TRBV6-2 or TRBV6-3 to TRBJ2-5, with TRBD2 matching over 9 bases. The DNA end is more similar to TRBJ2-1, so the J call may be wrong. Germline V CDR1 and CDR2: MNHEY, SVGEGT. The CDR3 is 16 amino acids.

The rearrangement links TRBV28 to TRBJ1-4, with TRBD1 matching 9 bases. The CDR3 is made up of 14 amino acids. Trimming cost V 4 bases and J 6 bases; bases outside gene matches: 3. Germline V gene data show CDR1 as MDHEN and CDR2 as SYDVKM. CDR3 sequence reads: CASSSGDRDEKLFF. Written as DNA, the CDR3 is TGTGCCAGCAGTTCGGGGGACAGGGATGAAAAACTGTTTTTT.

The chain is built from TRBV28 and TRBJ2-2; D remains ambiguous. CDR1 and CDR2 from the germline V gene are MDHEN and SYDVKM. Trimming pared 5 bases from V and 2 bases from J, leaving 15 bases between. This CDR3 is 16 amino acids long. CDR3 sequence (DNA): TGTGCCAGCAGTACCTTCACGAGAACTAACACCGGGGAGCTGTTTTTT. Protein: CASSTFTRTNTGELFF. The entire variable domain, with the rest obtained from reference TRBV28 and TRBJ2-2, is as follows: DVKVTQSSRYLVKRTGEKVFLECVQDMDHENMFWYRQDPGLGLRLIYFSYDVKMKEKGDIPEGYSVSREKKERFSLILESASTNQTSMYLCASSTFTRTNTGELFFGEGSRLTVL.

This clonotype was picked up a small number of times. The chain carries TRBV20-1 and TRBJ2-3, with D unclear. Deletions cut 2 bases from V and 0 bases from J, with 12 bases between. CDR3 length: 15 amino acids. Germline loops: CDR1 DFQATT, CDR2 SNEGSKA (reference sequence). This chain's CDR3 is CSARRLGPSTDTQYF. The CDR3 nucleotides read TGCAGTGCTAGACGGTTGGGTCCTAGCACAGATACGCAGTATTTT.

This clonotype occurred a few times. This chain links TRBV4-3 with TRBJ1-1, with D possibly being TRBD1 (5 bases). The length of the CDR3 is 15 residues. CDR1 and CDR2 from the germline V gene are LGHNA and YSLEER. V was cut by 0 bases and J by 5 bases, with 13 bases left in between. DNA of the CDR3: TGCGCCAGCAGCCAAGATCGGGGCGAAGGGACTGAAGCTTTCTTT. It is translated as CASSQDRGEGTEAFF.

The V and J genes are TRBV7-2 and TRBJ1-5; possible D gene TRBD1, 5 bases. Germline CDR1 reads SGHTA; CDR2 reads FQGNSA. V lost 6 bases and J 6 bases, leaving 15 bases between the germline ends. The CDR3 has 14 amino acids. CDR3 loop: CASSTLGQGQPQHF. Here the CDR3 DNA reads TGTGCCAGCAGTACCCTCGGGCAGGGTCAGCCCCAGCATTTT. Variable domain in full (rest from reference TRBV7-2 and TRBJ1-5): GAGVSQSPSNKVTEKGKDVELRCDPISGHTALYWYRQSLGQGLEFLIYFQGNSAPDKSGLPSDRFSAERTGGSVSTLTIQRTQQEDSAVYLCASSTLGQGQPQHFGDGTRLSIL.